The clone carrying this T cell receptor beta chain was recorded only once. Its antigen is unidentified. These data originate in a study of graft-versus-host responses after intestinal transplantation. Study-level information: Every one of the recipients received anti-thymocyte globulin induction and afterwards took tacrolimus and steroids for around 3 years. Whole-study findings and limits: Allografts of one patient group, those with graft-donor T cell macrochimerism, had high graft-versus-host to host-versus-graft clonal ratios.

Germline V CDR1 and CDR2: LNHDA, SQIVND (reference sequence). CDR3 length: 14 residues. Sequenced by immunoSEQ multiplex PCR; TCRdb stores in-frame clones only, minus some. The repertoire holds more than 95,000 clones, with 90% to 95% as singletons. The rearrangement uses TRBV19 and TRBJ1-5; possibly TRBD1 for D (5 bases). The sample here was unstimulated CD8+ T cells sorted from spleen or lymph node cells, taken before intestinal transplant. The receptor's source is a human donor who received an intestinal transplant. The CDR3 nucleotides read TGTGCGAGTTCCGACCGGGGCCACAATCAGCCCCAGCATTTT. Translation gives CASSDRGHNQPQHF.